Sequencing of this T cell receptor (beta chain) was carried out in a study of cytomegalovirus exposure and HLA in healthy donors. The table came from immunoSEQ multiplex PCR; TCRdb's copy has only in-frame clones and leaves some out. The repertoire has roughly 250,000 clones, approximately 83% of them found once; the top ten carry 1.2%. Study-wide results and limits: One later analysis, an examination of the 100 to 150 validation repertoires, found that first-cohort TCR clusters tended to co-occur in them. Reports credit the classifier with highly specific, highly sensitive diagnosis of cytomegalovirus status.

The V end was cut by 5 bases, the J end by 4 bases, with 10 bases between. Germline V gene data show CDR1 as SGHVS and CDR2 as FNYEAQ. CDR3 length equals 13 residues. With regard to this clone: What it binds is unknown.

The sequence was collected from a woman under 40 in good health and CMV-seropositive. The V and J genes are TRBV7-6 and TRBJ2-3; a possible D gene is TRBD1 (6 bases). Sequences were obtained from PBMCs. The CDR3 DNA follows: TGTGCCAGCAGCCGAGGACAGCCAGATACGCAGTATTTT. Residues: CASSRGQPDTQYF. The whole variable domain, filled in from reference TRBV7-6 and TRBJ2-3, reads GAGVSQSPRYKVTKRGQDVALRCDPISGHVSLYWYRQALGQGPEFLTYFNYEAQQDKSGLPNDRFSAERPEGSISTLTIQRTEQRDSAMYRCASSRGQPDTQYFGPGTRLTVL.